This passage covers 10 T cell receptor beta chains from one sample sequenced in a study of tumor-infiltrating lymphocytes in primary liver carcinoma. With a constant-region primer, TCR beta cDNA was made from 450 to 650 ng of total RNA. Generation of the TCR beta libraries relied on three nested multiplex PCR rounds using slightly modified ARM-PCR. TRBV1-TRBV30 forward primers paired with a C-beta reverse primer were used in the first two PCR rounds, which ran roughly 10 cycles each. In TCRdb, the multiplex PCR reads were re-called with MiXCR into one record per CDR3 protein. The data show a few hundred thousand distinct CDR3 sequences, approximately 58% seen once. The study extracted blood RNA from unsorted whole blood and also extracted germline DNA. The sequenced sample consisted of peripheral blood. The receptors were gathered from a young woman with primary liver carcinoma and hepatitis B virus infection.

On this clonotype itself: A read error is possible here, since a much larger clone lies one base away. The chain carries TRBV12-3 or TRBV12-4 and TRBJ1-5; perhaps TRBD1 as D (5 bases). CDR3 length: 12 amino acids. The CDR3 region is CARSFGGQPQHF. In DNA, the CDR3 is TGTGCCAGGAGTTTCGGGGGTCAGCCCCAGCATTTT.

This clonotype came up a few times. The rearrangement uses TRBV6-5 and TRBJ1-6; a possible D gene is TRBD1 (6 bases). Trimming pared 10 bases from V and 9 bases from J, leaving 13 bases between. The CDR3 sequence is 12 residues long. Germline V gene sequence: CDR1 MNHEY, CDR2 SVGAGI. In DNA, the CDR3 is TGTGCCACTGGGGGCCAGCTTTCACCCCTCCACTTT. Encoded protein: CATGGQLSPLHF.

The rearrangement joins TRBV12-3 or TRBV12-4 to TRBJ2-1, with D unclear. CDR3 length: 19 amino acids. Trimming left V 6 bases short and J 7 bases short, with 31 bases between. Written as DNA, the CDR3 is TGTGCCAGCAGCCCCGGTGCTGTGAGCAGGAGACGCCGGTGGAATGAGCAGTTCTTC. Its protein product is CASSPGAVSRRRRWNEQFF.

The table lists this clonotype with a few counts. This may arise from a read error, as a much more abundant clone is one base away. This chain uses TRBV11-2 with TRBJ1-2; D unclear. The germline V and J ends were trimmed by 1 base and 0 bases, with 6 bases remaining between them. The CDR3 runs to 14 residues. Germline V gene data show CDR1 as SGHAT and CDR2 as FQNNGV. CDR3 residues: CASSLGRANYGYTF. The CDR3 bases are TGTGCCAGCAGCTTAGGTAGGGCTAACTATGGCTACACCTTC.

The V gene is TRBV14, the J gene TRBJ1-2; D ambiguous. V was pared by 8 bases and J by 8 bases, with 21 bases between. The germline V gene has CDR1 SGHDN and CDR2 FVKESK. This CDR3 has 14 amino acids. In DNA form, the CDR3 reads TGTGCCAGCTGCTCACGGGCAGAGCAGGAAGGCTACACCTTC. It yields the protein CASCSRAEQEGYTF.

V gene TRBV10-3 combines with J gene TRBJ2-3; 9 bases line up with TRBD1. CDR1 is ENHRY and CDR2 is SYGVKD in the germline V gene. Unmatched junction bases numbered 4, after V lost 0 bases and J lost 0 bases. This CDR3 has 17 residues. CDR3 sequence (DNA): TGTGCCATCAGTGAGTCGTCGACAGGGGGTAGCACAGATACGCAGTATTTT. Translated: CAISESSTGGSTDTQYF.

On this clonotype itself: It may be a read error: a sequence one base away is much more abundant. CDR3 region: CASSIRADTQYF. CDR3 DNA sequence: TGTGCCAGCAGCATACGAGCGGATACGCAGTATTTT. The chain recombines TRBV12-3 or TRBV12-4 with TRBJ2-3; D remains unclear. The CDR3 contains 12 residues. V lost 6 bases, J lost 6 bases, and 10 bases lay in between.

The rearrangement joins TRBV6-5 to TRBJ2-7; 8 bases are a match to TRBD2. This CDR3 comprises 15 residues. Germline CDR1 and CDR2: MNHEY and SVGAGI. The CDR3 DNA sequence: TGTACTAGCGGTTACAAGGACAGCAGCTCCTACGAGCAGTACTTC. This codes for CTSGYKDSSSYEQYF.

This clonotype was counted a few times. The V gene is TRBV12-3 or TRBV12-4, the J gene TRBJ1-2; D not certain. The V end lost 6 bases, the J end lost 7 bases, and 9 bases lay between the germline ends. The length of the CDR3 is 11 residues. The CDR3 coding sequence is TGTGCCAGCAGGGCGATGAGTGGCTACACCTTC. Protein product: CASRAMSGYTF.

With regard to this clonotype: A much more abundant neighbour one base away suggests this may be a read error. V is TRBV29-1 and J is TRBJ2-1, with D tentatively TRBD2 (6 bases). Between the trimmed V and J ends, which lost 7 bases and 0 bases, there was a span of 13 bases. From germline, CDR1 is SQVTM and CDR2 ANQGSEA. The CDR3 totals 14 residues. The CDR3 region is CSAYSGGSYNEQFF. CDR3 sequence (DNA): TGCAGCGCCTATAGCGGAGGCTCCTACAATGAGCAGTTCTTC.